This T cell receptor (beta chain) stems from a study of shared clonotypes between healthy human individuals. Data came from immunoSEQ multiplex PCR; TCRdb stores just in-frame clones and leaves some out. The table includes about 470,000 clones, 70% to 80% detected once. CDR1 and CDR2 from the germline V gene are MGHRA and YSYEKL. The V end lost 4 bases, the J end lost 4 bases, and 19 bases lay between the germline ends. The CDR3 spans 16 residues. This clone was seen only once. Tens of millions of PBMCs were counted before genomic DNA extraction. The sequence was obtained from a woman aged 40 to 49 in good health. Some clones in this sample may be carry-over from other donors' samples. The chain combines TRBV4-1 with TRBJ2-5, with D possibly being TRBD2 (5 bases). Sequenced: PBMCs. The CDR3 sequence is CASSLGPGLTRETQYF. The DNA for the CDR3 is TGCGCCAGCAGCCTAGGGCCAGGACTCACTCGAGAGACCCAGTACTTC.